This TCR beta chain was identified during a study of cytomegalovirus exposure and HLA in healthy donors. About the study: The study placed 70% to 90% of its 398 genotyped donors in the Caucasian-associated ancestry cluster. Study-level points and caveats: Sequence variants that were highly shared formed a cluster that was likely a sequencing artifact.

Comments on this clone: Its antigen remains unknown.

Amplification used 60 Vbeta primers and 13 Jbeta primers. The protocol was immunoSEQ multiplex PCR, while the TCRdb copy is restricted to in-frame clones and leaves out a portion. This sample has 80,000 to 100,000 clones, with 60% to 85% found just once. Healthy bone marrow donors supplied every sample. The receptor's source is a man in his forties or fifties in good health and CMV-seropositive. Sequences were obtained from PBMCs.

The CDR3 nucleotides are TGTGCCTGGAGCCCAGTCTACAATGAGCAGTTCTTC. Translation gives CAWSPVYNEQFF. The chain uses TRBV30 and TRBJ2-1; D remains unclear. Between the trimmed V and J ends, which lost 3 bases and 3 bases, there was a span of 6 bases. The germline V gene encodes CDR1 GTSNPN and CDR2 SVGIG (reference sequence). CDR3 length: 12 amino acids.